Only a few counts were recorded for the clone carrying this T cell receptor (beta chain). Its antigen is not known. Method: immunoSEQ multiplex PCR; TCRdb's copy keeps in-frame clones and lacks some. The sample lists roughly 16,000 clones, approximately 83% occurring once. All patients were mismatch repair deficient, assessed by either PCR or immunohistochemistry. These data are taken from a study of PD-1 blockade in mismatch repair-deficient tumors. J gave up 6 bases and V 6 bases, and 8 bases lay outside the gene matches. In germline, CDR1 is SNHLY, CDR2 FYNNEI. The CDR3 loop spans 15 amino acids. Study-wide points: After pembrolizumab, tumor-resident clones rose rapidly, then generally contracted before radiologic responses.

The receptor was isolated from an adult with mismatch repair-deficient cancer. The V gene is TRBV2, the J gene TRBJ2-3, with TRBD2 matching 11 bases. The input for sequencing was PBMCs, taken 4 weeks after starting pembrolizumab. CDR3 residues: CASRVSGRAPDTQYF. The CDR3 region has the DNA TGTGCCAGCAGAGTTAGCGGGAGGGCCCCCGATACGCAGTATTTT.